A selection of T cell receptor beta chains follows, all from one sample in a study of blood T cell repertoires in COVID-19. Profiling relied on immunoSEQ multiplex PCR, and the TCRdb table lists in-frame clones only, not all of them. The table has approximately 250,000 clones, about 89% seen once. The sequencing sample was made of peripheral blood. The receptor set was obtained from a woman aged 60 to 75 who had recovered from COVID-19. Each CDR3 is given with its conserved first and last residue. Fields, in order: D gene, J gene, V gene, clone size, CDR3 DNA, CDR3 protein. D genes are given only for firm matches. Clone sizes are given selectively: once, few, many, or a class where the clone is expanded.

- | TRBJ2-7 | TRBV5-5 | - | TGTGCCAGTGAGAATTCCTACGAGCAGTACTTC | CASENSYEQYF
TRBD2 | TRBJ2-3 | TRBV5-1 | - | TGCGCCAGCAGCTTGACTAGCGGGGGAACCCGCGGGGATACGCAGTATTTT | CASSLTSGGTRGDTQYF
TRBD2 | TRBJ2-1 | TRBV5-4 | - | TGTGCCAGCAGCTTGACTGGGACTAGCGGGGAGCAGTTCTTC | CASSLTGTSGEQFF
TRBD1 | TRBJ2-2 | TRBV19 | - | TGTGCCACCCTACGTGTCGGGACAGGGACCGGGGAGCTGTTTTTT | CATLRVGTGTGELFF
TRBD1 | TRBJ1-2 | TRBV6-5 | - | TGTGCCAGCACGGCGACAGGGGGCTATGGCTACACCTTC | CASTATGGYGYTF
TRBD2 | TRBJ2-3 | TRBV4-3 | - | TGCGCCAGCAGCCAAGACGTGGCTAGCGGGGGAGTAGATACGCAGTATTTT | CASSQDVASGGVDTQYF
TRBD1 | TRBJ2-3 | TRBV7-9 | - | TGTGCCAGCAGCAATTCGGACAGGGTTTACACAGATACGCAGTATTTT | CASSNSDRVYTDTQYF
- | TRBJ2-5 | TRBV15 | - | TGTGCCACCAGCCCCCAGGGGCGGGAGACCCAGTACTTC | CATSPQGRETQYF
- | TRBJ1-6 | TRBV12-3/TRBV12-4 | - | TGTGCCAGCAGTTTTTGGGACAAAACCCTCCACTTT | CASSFWDKTLHF
TRBD1 | TRBJ1-2 | TRBV6-5 | - | TGTGCCAGCAGGGCCCCGGACAGGGGTTATGGCTACACCTTC | CASRAPDRGYGYTF
- | TRBJ1-2 | TRBV3-1/TRBV3-2 | - | TGTGCCAGCAGCCAAGTTTCAGTTGGTGGCTACACCTTC | CASSQVSVGGYTF
- | TRBJ1-2 | TRBV9 | - | TGTGCCAGCAGCGTAGACCCCCGGAGGTCCTTCTATGGCTACACCTTC | CASSVDPRRSFYGYTF
- | TRBJ1-1 | TRBV29-1 | few | TGCAGCGTTATGCGGGAAATGAACACTGAAGCTTTCTTT | CSVMREMNTEAFF
TRBD1 | TRBJ1-6 | TRBV7-9 | few | TGTGCCAGCAGCTTAGGGACAGGGCTGAATTCACCCCTCCACTTT | CASSLGTGLNSPLHF
- | TRBJ1-4 | TRBV6-5 | - | TGTGCCAGCAGCAGCGGGGAAAAACTGTTTTTT | CASSSGEKLFF
- | TRBJ2-7 | TRBV5-1 | once | TGCGCCAGCAATCTGGGGAGCTCCTACGAGCAGTACTTC | CASNLGSSYEQYF
- | TRBJ1-1 | TRBV18 | - | TGTGCCAGCTCGCTGGATTGGAGGTCCTCGCAACGCGCTTTCTTT | CASSLDWRSSQRAFF
TRBD1 | TRBJ1-2 | TRBV28 | - | TGTGCCAGCAGTTTTACCGGGACAGAAAAACACTATGGCTACACCTTC | CASSFTGTEKHYGYTF
TRBD1 | TRBJ1-2 | TRBV6-5 | - | TGTGCCAGCAGACCCCCAGGGACAGGGAACTATGGCTACACCTTC | CASRPPGTGNYGYTF
TRBD1 | TRBJ1-1 | TRBV2 | - | TGTGCCAGAGATACAGGGGATGTCAACACTGAAGCTTTCTTT | CARDTGDVNTEAFF
- | TRBJ2-1 | TRBV19 | - | TGTGCCAGTAATGGGCGGGGAGCCGCTGAGGGCTACAATGAGCAGTTCTTC | CASNGRGAAEGYNEQFF
TRBD1 | TRBJ1-2 | TRBV18 | - | TGTGCCAGCTCACCACTCGGGACAGGGGGTTATGGCTACACCTTC | CASSPLGTGGYGYTF
- | TRBJ2-1 | TRBV14 | - | TGTGCCAGCAGTCTGGGCATGGTAAACAATGAGCAGTTCTTC | CASSLGMVNNEQFF
TRBD1 | TRBJ2-7 | TRBV28 | - | TGTGCCAGCAGTTTAAGGACAGGGACCTACGAGCAGTACTTC | CASSLRTGTYEQYF
TRBD1 | TRBJ2-7 | TRBV24-1 | - | TGTGCCACCAGTAAGGGACAGGGGGCTTATTCCTACGAGCAGTACTTC | CATSKGQGAYSYEQYF
- | TRBJ2-1 | TRBV6-2/TRBV6-3 | - | TGTGCCAGTAGCGTATTAACGGGACTCACCTACAATGAGCAGTTCTTC | CASSVLTGLTYNEQFF
TRBD1 | TRBJ2-3 | TRBV15 | - | TGTGCCACCAAAAGGGGGGGGACAGGGGGCACAGATACGCAGTATTTT | CATKRGGTGGTDTQYF
- | TRBJ2-7 | TRBV10-3 | - | TGTGCCATCAGTGGAGATTCGGCTGGCAGGGGCGACGAGCAGTACTTC | CAISGDSAGRGDEQYF
- | TRBJ2-2 | TRBV5-4 | - | TGTGCCAGCAGCTTCTACGGCGGGGAGCTGTTTTTT | CASSFYGGELFF
- | TRBJ1-1 | TRBV3-1/TRBV3-2 | once | TGTGCCAGCAGCCTCTTCCCAGAAAACACTGAAGCTTTCTTT | CASSLFPENTEAFF
- | TRBJ1-5 | TRBV19 | - | TGTGCCAGTAGTATAAGTTACGAGCAGCCCCAGCATTTT | CASSISYEQPQHF
TRBD1 | TRBJ1-5 | TRBV2 | - | TGTGCCAGCAGTGAACTACAGGGGGGCCAGCCCCAGCATTTT | CASSELQGGQPQHF
- | TRBJ2-5 | TRBV19 | - | TGTGCCAGTAGTCGTCAGACACAAGAGACCCAGTACTTC | CASSRQTQETQYF
- | TRBJ1-2 | TRBV7-2 | - | TGTGCCAGCAGCTTCGGGACACCCGATAACTATGGCTACACCTTC | CASSFGTPDNYGYTF
- | TRBJ1-1 | TRBV29-1 | - | TGCAGCGCTGGGGCGGAGAACACTGAAGCTTTCTTT | CSAGAENTEAFF
- | TRBJ1-2 | TRBV7-3 | - | TGTGCCAGCAGCTTAACGGGGGGGACGGATAACTATGGCTACACCTTC | CASSLTGGTDNYGYTF
- | TRBJ2-7 | TRBV18 | - | TGTGCCAGCTCACCGACAGAGGATCTAGGGCAGTACTTC | CASSPTEDLGQYF
- | TRBJ2-1 | TRBV5-1 | - | TGCGCCAGCAGCTTTGGGCAGGGGATCTACAATGAGCAGTTCTTC | CASSFGQGIYNEQFF
- | TRBJ2-6 | TRBV7-8 | - | TGTGCCAGCAGCTTAGGGGCGCCTGGGGCCAACGTCCTGACTTTC | CASSLGAPGANVLTF
- | TRBJ1-1 | TRBV7-3 | once | TGTGCCAGCAGCTCAGGGCCCGAAGCTTTCTTT | CASSSGPEAFF